One and the same sample provided the 10 T cell receptor beta chains below, sequenced in a study of T cells in Graves' hyperthyroidism and ophthalmopathy. Amplification targeted TCR beta CDR3 regions from RNA transcripts. During a first-round RT-PCR of the TCR CDR3, the HTBI primer set was used. TCRdb called the multiplex PCR reads again in MiXCR, with one record for every CDR3 protein. This sample carries hundreds of thousands of distinct CDR3 sequences, over 15% of them seen once, and the ten largest clones take about 17%. Sample: blood. The receptors were sampled from a young woman with Graves' hyperthyroidism.

This clonotype was counted a few times. As DNA, the CDR3 is TGTGCCAGCAGCCTGGGACAGGGCTTAGCTGGGGCCAACGTCCTGACTTTC. Protein sequence: CASSLGQGLAGANVLTF. This chain connects TRBV7-2 to TRBJ2-6, with 9 nucleotides matching TRBD1. CDR1 and CDR2 (germline): SGHTA, FQGNSA. V dropped 5 bases and J dropped 2; count of bases not matched to a gene: 7. The CDR3 consists of 17 residues.

This clonotype was seen many times. The gene calls are TRBV29-1 and TRBJ2-1, with D maybe TRBD2 (5 bases). The CDR3 has 11 amino acids. Germline-derived CDR1 and CDR2 are SQVTM and ANQGSEA. V lost 4 bases and J 8 bases, leaving 9 bases between the germline ends. CDR3 residues: CSVGEGHEQFF. The CDR3, as DNA: TGCAGCGTTGGAGAGGGCCATGAGCAGTTCTTC.

The chain carries TRBV7-2 and TRBJ1-5; 11 bases line up with TRBD1. Looked up from germline, CDR1 is SGHTA and CDR2 is FQGNSA. This CDR3 is 16 amino acids long. J was trimmed by 8 bases and V by 0 bases; bases with no gene match: 6. CDR3 sequence: CASSLADRGRGEPQHF. CDR3 sequence (DNA): TGTGCCAGCAGCTTAGCGGACAGGGGGCGAGGGGAGCCCCAGCATTTT.

This clonotype was found many times. The chain employs TRBV12-3 or TRBV12-4 and TRBJ2-7; 12 bases align to TRBD1. CDR3 length: 15 residues. V was pared by 3 bases and J by 5 bases, with 5 bases of the junction left unmatched. The CDR3 region is CASSFPGQGANEQYF. The DNA of the CDR3 is TGTGCCAGCAGTTTCCCGGGACAGGGGGCGAACGAGCAGTACTTC.

At least ten counts were recorded for this clonotype. The chain couples TRBV12-3 or TRBV12-4 to TRBJ2-3; no clear D. There are 14 residues in the CDR3. The V end lost 1 base, the J end lost 3 bases, and 8 bases lay between the germline ends. The CDR3 sequence is CASSLVGRTDTQYF. CDR3 in DNA: TGTGCCAGCAGTTTAGTCGGGCGAACAGATACGCAGTATTTT.

This clonotype was seen a few times. The genes are TRBV5-8 and TRBJ2-3; TRBD2 matches at 8 bases. V lost 4 bases to trimming and J lost 2 bases; unmatched junction nucleotides: 9. Germline CDR1 SGHTS, CDR2 YDEGEE. The CDR3 is 16 amino acids. The CDR3, as DNA: TGTGCCAGCAGCAACGGGGGGGCCAGTATCACAGATACGCAGTATTTT. Its translation is CASSNGGASITDTQYF.

This clonotype occurred a few times. J is TRBJ1-1 and V is TRBV24-1; D call uncertain. The ends were cut back, 7 bases at V and 6 bases at J, with 11 bases in the middle. The CDR3 is 12 residues long. CDR1 is KGHDR, CDR2 SFDVKD, per germline. Here the CDR3 reads CATRDGVSEAFF. As DNA, the CDR3 is TGTGCCACCAGGGACGGAGTTTCTGAAGCTTTCTTT.

This clonotype occurred once. The rearrangement joins TRBV7-3 to TRBJ2-7; 13 positions match TRBD2. Losses at the gene ends were 1 base for V and 0 bases for J; bases not matched to a gene: 12. The germline V gene has CDR1 SGHTA and CDR2 FQGTGA. This CDR3 has 20 amino acids. DNA for the CDR3: TGTGCCAGCAGCTTAAACCCGACTAGCGGGGGGTCCCTGAGCTCCTACGAGCAGTACTTC. Encoded protein: CASSLNPTSGGSLSSYEQYF.

A few counts support this clonotype. The chain is built from TRBV6-6 and TRBJ2-7; no firm D call. The CDR3 totals 14 residues. Germline CDR1 is MNHNY and CDR2 is SVGAGI (reference sequence). The V and J ends lost 0 bases and 2 bases respectively, with 8 bases between them. For the CDR3, the DNA is TGTGCCAGCAGTTACTCAGCAGGCCCCTACGAGCAGTACTTC. Translation gives CASSYSAGPYEQYF.

The rearrangement uses TRBV10-3 and TRBJ2-1; 8 bases align to TRBD2. V dropped 2 bases and J dropped 2; count of bases not matched to a gene: 5. The length of the CDR3 is 16 residues. In germline, CDR1 is ENHRY, CDR2 SYGVKD. As DNA, the CDR3 is TGTGCCATCAGTGAGAGCGCGGGAGGTCCCTACAATGAGCAGTTCTTC. This codes for CAISESAGGPYNEQFF.